Listed here are 22 T cell receptor beta chains from one sample, sequenced in a study of shared clonotypes between healthy human individuals. The data were produced by immunoSEQ multiplex PCR, yet TCRdb's version contains in-frame clones alone and is incomplete. The table includes some 2,400,000 clones, roughly 95% detected once. The sample taken for sequencing was naive CD4+ T cells sorted from blood. The subset here: CD45RA+ positively selected. Receptor source: a man aged 18-30 years in good health.

J is TRBJ1-2 and V is TRBV25-1; tentative D call: TRBD1 (5 bases). Germline V gives CDR1 MGHDK, CDR2 SYGVNS. The CDR3 is 12 residues long. V was shortened by 6 bases and J by 6 bases, with 11 bases between the two germline ends. CDR3 sequence reads: CASRLTGDGYTF. In DNA form, the CDR3 reads TGTGCCAGCAGGTTAACAGGAGATGGCTACACCTTC.

The chain is built from TRBV11-3 and TRBJ2-5; tentative D call: TRBD1 (5 bases). Germline loops: CDR1 SGHNT, CDR2 YENEEA. The V end lost 2 bases, the J end lost 0 bases, and 10 bases lay between the germline ends. The CDR3 length is 15 residues. CDR3 sequence (DNA): TGTGCCAGCAGCTTATTAGCCAGGGACCAAGAGACCCAGTACTTC. Translation gives CASSLLARDQETQYF.

The chain couples TRBV28 to TRBJ2-3; no clear D. Trimming pared 7 bases from V and 6 bases from J, leaving 11 bases between. There are 12 residues in the CDR3. CDR1 and CDR2 from the germline V gene are MDHEN and SYDVKM. CDR3 nucleotides: TGTGCCAGCATGGGCCTCGCCGATACGCAGTATTTT. Its protein product is CASMGLADTQYF.

The chain is built from TRBV6-5 and TRBJ2-3; perhaps TRBD2 as D (5 bases). The CDR3 runs 15 residues. Trimming took off 8 bases at V and 0 bases at J, with 15 bases between the two ends. Germline CDR1 MNHEY, CDR2 SVGAGI. CDR3 in amino acids: CASGDYQTSTDTQYF. The CDR3 DNA sequence: TGTGCCAGCGGTGACTACCAAACTAGCACAGATACGCAGTATTTT.

This chain connects TRBV2 to TRBJ2-2; TRBD2 agrees at 11 bases. Losses at the gene ends were 5 bases for V and 6 bases for J; bases not matched to a gene: 8. The germline V gene encodes CDR1 SNHLY and CDR2 FYNNEI. This CDR3 has 16 amino acids. The CDR3: CASSFSGRALAGELFF. The CDR3 DNA is TGTGCCAGCAGTTTTAGCGGGAGGGCCCTTGCCGGGGAGCTGTTTTTT.

The chain joins TRBV5-1 to TRBJ1-4, with 7 bases aligning to TRBD1. Germline assignment: CDR1 SGHRS and CDR2 YFSETQ. Losses at the gene ends were 1 base for V and 8 bases for J; bases not matched to a gene: 5. The CDR3 has 14 residues. CDR3 region: CASSLTGDTEKLFF. The DNA for the CDR3 is TGCGCCAGCAGCTTGACAGGGGATACCGAAAAACTGTTTTTT.

The chain couples TRBV18 to TRBJ1-4, with D unclear. This CDR3 is 16 amino acids long. V lost 5 bases and J lost 2, with 15 bases in between. Germline-derived CDR1 and CDR2 are KGHSH and LQKENI. As DNA, the CDR3 is TGTGCCAGCTCAAGCCTATCCGCTTCTACTAATGAAAAACTGTTTTTT. Its protein is CASSSLSASTNEKLFF. The variable domain in full, with the rest retrieved from reference TRBV18 and TRBJ1-4, is NAGVMQNPRHLVRRRGQEARLRCSPMKGHSHVYWYRQLPEEGLKFMVYLQKENIIDESGMPKERFSAEFPKEGPSILRIQQVVRGDSAAYFCASSSLSASTNEKLFFGSGTQLSVL.

This clone has only one observation. Other DNA sequences from this sample encode an identical CDR3 as well. This chain uses TRBV2 with TRBJ1-6, with D hard to call. V shed 2 bases and J shed 6 bases, with 5 bases lying between them. The CDR3 has 13 residues. CDR1 and CDR2 from the germline V gene are SNHLY and FYNNEI. CDR3 DNA sequence: TGTGCCAGCAGTGAACAGGCTAATTCACCCCTCCACTTT. This encodes CASSEQANSPLHF.

The genes are TRBV7-2 and TRBJ2-7, with 7 bases aligning to TRBD2. CDR1 and CDR2 from the germline V gene are SGHTA and FQGNSA. The CDR3 consists of 14 residues. The junction had 8 bases not matched to a gene; V was cut back by 1 base and J by 8 bases. For the CDR3, the DNA is TGTGCCAGCAGCTTAGGCGGCGGGAGTATTAAGCAGTACTTC. Amino acid sequence: CASSLGGGSIKQYF.

This CDR3 is CASSLSPGLEQYF. CDR3 in DNA: TGTGCCAGCAGCTTGTCGCCAGGTCTAGAGCAGTACTTC. The chain carries TRBV5-4 and TRBJ2-7; D is ambiguous. With 1 base removed from V and 7 bases from J, the gap between germline ends came to 12 bases. Germline assignment: CDR1 SGHNT and CDR2 YYREEE (reference sequence). The CDR3 length is 13 residues. Combining the CDR3 with reference TRBV5-4 and TRBJ2-7 gives the whole variable domain ETGVTQSPTHLIKTRGQQVTLRCSSQSGHNTVSWYQQALGQGPQFIFQYYREEENGRGNFPPRFSGLQFPNYSSELNVNALELDDSALYLCASSLSPGLEQYFGPGTRLTVT.

The V call is TRBV18, the J call TRBJ2-7; 9 nucleotides align to TRBD2. Germline values: CDR1 KGHSH, CDR2 LQKENI. This CDR3 is 16 amino acids long. Trimming cost V 3 bases and J 0 bases; bases outside gene matches: 6. The CDR3 region is CASSPRLAGNSYEQYF. CDR3 coding DNA: TGTGCCAGCTCACCCCGGCTAGCGGGAAACTCCTACGAGCAGTACTTC.

The gene calls are TRBV6-5 and TRBJ2-7, with TRBD1 as a possible D gene (6 bases). CDR1 is MNHEY, CDR2 SVGAGI, per germline. The CDR3 spans 14 residues. V shed 6 bases and J shed 2 bases, with 14 bases lying between them. The CDR3 here is CASSPSWGPYEQYF. CDR3 DNA sequence: TGTGCCAGCAGCCCCAGTTGGGGGCCCTACGAGCAGTACTTC.

This clone was seen only once. This chain connects TRBV13 to TRBJ2-7; 7 nucleotides agree with TRBD1. CDR3 length: 15 residues. Looked up from germline, CDR1 is PRHDT and CDR2 is FYEKMQ (reference sequence). J gave up 0 bases and V 5 bases, and 7 bases lay outside the gene matches. CDR3 sequence (DNA): TGTGCCAGCAGCCCCGGACAGGCGGGCTCCTACGAGCAGTACTTC. Protein product: CASSPGQAGSYEQYF. The full variable domain, in which reference TRBV13 and TRBJ2-7 provide the parts outside the CDR3, is AAGVIQSPRHLIKEKRETATLKCYPIPRHDTVYWYQQGPGQDPQFLISFYEKMQSDKGSIPDRFSAQQFSDYHSELNMSSLELGDSALYFCASSPGQAGSYEQYFGPGTRLTVT.

The CDR3: CASSARGQGWETQYF. In DNA, the CDR3 is TGTGCCAGCAGTGCCCGGGGACAGGGGTGGGAGACCCAGTACTTC. This sequence joins TRBV25-1 and TRBJ2-5, with 10 bases matching TRBD1. V lost 4 bases, J lost 5 bases, and 7 bases stayed unmatched. CDR3 size: 15 residues. Germline loops: CDR1 MGHDK, CDR2 SYGVNS.

V usage is TRBV2 and J usage is TRBJ1-2, with 7 bases fitting TRBD1. CDR3 length equals 16 residues. CDR1 SNHLY and CDR2 FYNNEI come from the germline V gene. Trimming cost V 7 bases and J 5 bases; bases outside gene matches: 16. The CDR3 here is CASTEGGLGGGYGYTF. The CDR3 region has the DNA TGTGCCAGCACCGAAGGGGGATTAGGGGGCGGTTATGGCTACACCTTC. The full variable domain, rest sourced from reference TRBV2 and TRBJ1-2, is EPEVTQTPSHQVTQMGQEVILRCVPISNHLYFYWYRQILGQKVEFLVSFYNNEISEKSEIFDDQFSVERPDGSNFTLKIRSTKLEDSAMYFCASTEGGLGGGYGYTFGSGTRLTVV.

The rearrangement joins TRBV7-2 to TRBJ1-5, with 8 nucleotides matching TRBD1. There are 16 residues in the CDR3. Germline V gene sequence: CDR1 SGHTA, CDR2 FQGNSA. The V and J ends lost 5 bases and 2 bases, in that order; junction bases with no gene match: 8. CDR3 DNA sequence: TGTGCCAGCAGCCCGCAGGGGGCTCTTGGCAATCAGCCCCAGCATTTT. Protein: CASSPQGALGNQPQHF.

The V and J genes are TRBV27 and TRBJ2-7, with a tentative D call TRBD2 (6 bases). CDR1 MNHEY and CDR2 SMNVEV come from the germline V gene (reference sequence). Trimming took 5 bases from V and 0 from J, leaving 20 bases between them. CDR3 length: 17 residues. This chain's CDR3 is CASSLTAGTSSSYEQYF. The CDR3 bases are TGTGCCAGCAGTCTAACCGCCGGGACTTCGAGCTCCTACGAGCAGTACTTC.

V is TRBV4-1 and J is TRBJ1-1; unclear D gene. The CDR3 is 16 residues long. V lost 0 bases to trimming and J lost 6 bases, with 17 bases between them. In germline, CDR1 is MGHRA, CDR2 YSYEKL. In DNA form, the CDR3 reads TGCGCCAGCAGCCAAGATTTAACGGGAACAACGGCTGAAGCTTTCTTT. Translated: CASSQDLTGTTAEAFF.

This sequence joins TRBV5-6 and TRBJ2-1; the D call may be TRBD1 or TRBD2 (6 bases each). V lost 3 bases to trimming and J lost 6 bases, with 13 bases between them. Germline CDR1 SGHDT, CDR2 YYEEEE. This CDR3 is 14 amino acids long. The CDR3 nucleotides read TGTGCCAGCAGCTGGAGGGGGGACGGCAATGAGCAGTTCTTC. Translation: CASSWRGDGNEQFF.

This clone was counted between two and nine times. Other DNA sequences in the same sample also yield this CDR3. The rearrangement joins TRBV19 to TRBJ1-3, with D possibly being TRBD1 (6 bases). CDR1 is LNHDA, CDR2 SQIVND, per germline (reference sequence). The CDR3 sequence is 14 residues long. V was pared by 6 bases and J by 0 bases, with 9 bases between. This CDR3 is CASRDRSSGNTIYF. The CDR3 DNA is TGTGCCAGTAGGGACAGAAGCTCTGGAAACACCATATATTTT. The full variable domain, in which reference TRBV19 and TRBJ1-3 provide the parts outside the CDR3, is DGGITQSPKYLFRKEGQNVTLSCEQNLNHDAMYWYRQDPGQGLRLIYYSQIVNDFQKGDIAEGYSVSREKKESFPLTVTSAQKNPTAFYLCASRDRSSGNTIYFGEGSWLTVV.

This chain uses TRBV6-5 with TRBJ2-7, with D unresolved. Germline V CDR1 and CDR2: MNHEY, SVGAGI. V dropped 0 bases and J dropped 3 bases, with 9 bases sitting between them. The CDR3 is 14 amino acids. This CDR3 is CASSYSNPDYEQYF. The CDR3 nucleotides are TGTGCCAGCAGTTACTCGAATCCGGACTACGAGCAGTACTTC.

In its sample, this clone was seen once. The rearrangement joins TRBV10-3 to TRBJ2-7; D may be TRBD1 (5 bases). The CDR3 is 13 residues long. Germline CDR1 reads ENHRY; CDR2 reads SYGVKD. The ends were cut back, 2 bases at V and 7 bases at J, with 12 bases in the middle. CDR3 in amino acids: CAISEMTADEQYF. The CDR3 region has the DNA TGTGCCATCAGTGAGATGACAGCCGATGAGCAGTACTTC.